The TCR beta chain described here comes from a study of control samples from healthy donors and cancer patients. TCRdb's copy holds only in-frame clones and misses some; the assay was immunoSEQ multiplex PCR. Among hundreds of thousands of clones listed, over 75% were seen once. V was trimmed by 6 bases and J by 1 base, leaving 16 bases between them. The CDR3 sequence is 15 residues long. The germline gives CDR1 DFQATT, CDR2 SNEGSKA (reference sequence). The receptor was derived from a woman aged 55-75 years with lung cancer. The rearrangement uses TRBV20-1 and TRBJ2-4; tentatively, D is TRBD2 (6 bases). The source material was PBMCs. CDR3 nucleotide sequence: TGCAGTGCGAGTAGGGTAGCGGCGGCCAAAAACATTCAGTACTTC. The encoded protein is CSASRVAAAKNIQYF.